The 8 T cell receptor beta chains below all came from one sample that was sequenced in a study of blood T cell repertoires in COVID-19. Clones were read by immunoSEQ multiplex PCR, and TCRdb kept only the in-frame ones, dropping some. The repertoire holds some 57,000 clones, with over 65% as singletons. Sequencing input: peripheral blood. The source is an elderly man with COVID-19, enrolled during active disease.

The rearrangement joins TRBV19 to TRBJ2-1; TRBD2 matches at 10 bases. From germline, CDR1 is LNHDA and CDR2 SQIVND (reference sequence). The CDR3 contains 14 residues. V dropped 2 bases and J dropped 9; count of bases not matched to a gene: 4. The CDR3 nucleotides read TGTGCCAGTAGTATATTAAGCGGGAGGGCTGAGCAGTTCTTC. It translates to CASSILSGRAEQFF.

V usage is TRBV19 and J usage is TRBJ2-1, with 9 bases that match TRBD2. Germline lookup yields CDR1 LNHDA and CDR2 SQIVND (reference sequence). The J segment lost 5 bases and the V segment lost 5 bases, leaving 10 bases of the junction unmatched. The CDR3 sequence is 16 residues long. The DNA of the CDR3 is TGTGCCAGTAGTCTGAGGGAAGCGGGAGGCAACAATGAGCAGTTCTTC. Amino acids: CASSLREAGGNNEQFF.

CDR3: CASSLGTGPNEKLFF. CDR3 sequence (DNA): TGCGCCAGCAGCTTGGGAACGGGTCCTAATGAAAAACTGTTTTTT. The chain links TRBV5-1 to TRBJ1-4; D unclear. V lost 0 bases to trimming and J lost 3 bases, with 9 bases between them. Germline V gene sequence: CDR1 SGHRS, CDR2 YFSETQ. The CDR3 is 15 amino acids.

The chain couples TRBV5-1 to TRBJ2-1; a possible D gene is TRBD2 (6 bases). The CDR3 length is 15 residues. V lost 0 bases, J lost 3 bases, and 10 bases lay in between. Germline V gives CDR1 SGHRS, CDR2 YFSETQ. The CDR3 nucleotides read TGCGCCAGCAGCTTGGCGGGAGTGGGCTACAATGAGCAGTTCTTC. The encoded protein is CASSLAGVGYNEQFF.

CDR3 coding DNA: TGTGCCAGCAGCCCGAAGGGAGGACTAACCTACGAGCAGTACGTC. It is translated as CASSPKGGLTYEQYV. The rearrangement joins TRBV6-5 to TRBJ2-7, with D possibly being TRBD2 (6 bases). The CDR3 runs 15 residues. V was pared by 6 bases and J by 2 bases, with 17 bases between. Germline CDR1 is MNHEY and CDR2 is SVGAGI.

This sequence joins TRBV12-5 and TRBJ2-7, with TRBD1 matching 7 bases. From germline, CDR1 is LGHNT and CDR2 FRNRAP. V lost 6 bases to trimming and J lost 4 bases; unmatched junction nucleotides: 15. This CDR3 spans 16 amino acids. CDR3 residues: CASGQKPPGTDYEQYV. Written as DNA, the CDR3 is TGTGCTAGTGGCCAAAAACCACCCGGGACAGATTACGAGCAGTACGTC.

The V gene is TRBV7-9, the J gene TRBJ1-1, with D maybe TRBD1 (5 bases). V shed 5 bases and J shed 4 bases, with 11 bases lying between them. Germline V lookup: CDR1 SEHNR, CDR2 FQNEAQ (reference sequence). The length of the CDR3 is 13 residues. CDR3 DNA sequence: TGTGCCAGCAGCCCCTGGAGGGGCACTGAAGCTTTCTTT. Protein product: CASSPWRGTEAFF. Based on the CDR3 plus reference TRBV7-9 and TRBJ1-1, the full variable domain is DTGVSQNPRHKITKRGQNVTFRCDPISEHNRLYWYRQTLGQGPEFLTYFQNEAQLEKSRLLSDRFSAERPKGSFSTLEIQRTEQGDSAMYLCASSPWRGTEAFFGQGTRLTVV.

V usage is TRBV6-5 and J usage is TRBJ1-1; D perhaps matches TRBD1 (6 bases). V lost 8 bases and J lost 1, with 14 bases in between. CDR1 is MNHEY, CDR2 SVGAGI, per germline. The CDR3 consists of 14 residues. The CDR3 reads CASPRGRPNTEAFF. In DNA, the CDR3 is TGTGCCAGCCCGAGGGGGAGACCGAACACTGAAGCTTTCTTT.